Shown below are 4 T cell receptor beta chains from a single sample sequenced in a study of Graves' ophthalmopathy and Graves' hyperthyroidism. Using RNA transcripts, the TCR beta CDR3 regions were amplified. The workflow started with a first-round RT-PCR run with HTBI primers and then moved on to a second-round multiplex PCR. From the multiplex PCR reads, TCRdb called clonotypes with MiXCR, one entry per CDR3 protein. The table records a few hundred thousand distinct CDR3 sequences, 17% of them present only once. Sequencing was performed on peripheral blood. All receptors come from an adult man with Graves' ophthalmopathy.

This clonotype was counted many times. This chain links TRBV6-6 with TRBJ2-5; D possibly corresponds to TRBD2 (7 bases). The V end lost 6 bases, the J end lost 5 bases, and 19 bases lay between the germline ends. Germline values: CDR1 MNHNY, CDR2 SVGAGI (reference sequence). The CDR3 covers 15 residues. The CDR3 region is CASRSMRGRGETQYF. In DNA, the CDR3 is TGTGCCAGCAGATCGATGCGGGGGCGGGGGGAGACCCAGTACTTC.

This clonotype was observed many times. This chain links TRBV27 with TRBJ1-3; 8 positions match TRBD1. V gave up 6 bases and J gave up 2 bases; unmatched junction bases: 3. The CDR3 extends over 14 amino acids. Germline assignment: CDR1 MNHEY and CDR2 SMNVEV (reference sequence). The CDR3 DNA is TGTGCCAGCAGGAGGACAGGGACTGGAAACACCATATATTTT. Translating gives CASRRTGTGNTIYF.

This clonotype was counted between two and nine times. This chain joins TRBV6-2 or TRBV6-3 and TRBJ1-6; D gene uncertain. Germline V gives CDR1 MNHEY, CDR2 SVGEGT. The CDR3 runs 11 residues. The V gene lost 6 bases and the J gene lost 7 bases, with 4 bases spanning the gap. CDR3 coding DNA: TGTGCCAGCAGCGCCAATTCACCCCTCCACTTT. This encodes CASSANSPLHF.

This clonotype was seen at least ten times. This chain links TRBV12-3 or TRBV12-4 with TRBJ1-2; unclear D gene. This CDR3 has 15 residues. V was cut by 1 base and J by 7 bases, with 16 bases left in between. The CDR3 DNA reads TGTGCCAGCAGTTTAGAAGCGGGTAGAATTACTGGCTACACCTTC. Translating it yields CASSLEAGRITGYTF.